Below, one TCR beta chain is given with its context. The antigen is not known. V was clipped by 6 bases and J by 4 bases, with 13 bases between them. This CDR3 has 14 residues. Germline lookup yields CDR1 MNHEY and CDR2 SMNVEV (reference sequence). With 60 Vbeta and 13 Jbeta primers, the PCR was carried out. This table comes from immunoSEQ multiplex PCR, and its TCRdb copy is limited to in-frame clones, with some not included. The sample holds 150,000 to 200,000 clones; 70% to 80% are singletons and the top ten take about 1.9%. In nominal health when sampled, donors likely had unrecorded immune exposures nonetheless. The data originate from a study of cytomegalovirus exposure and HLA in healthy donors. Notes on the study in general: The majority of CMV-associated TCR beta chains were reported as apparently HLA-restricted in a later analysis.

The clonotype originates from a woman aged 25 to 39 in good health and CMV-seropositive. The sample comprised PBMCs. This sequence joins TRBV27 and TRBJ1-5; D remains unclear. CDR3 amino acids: CASSPGPSNQPQHF. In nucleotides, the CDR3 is TGTGCCAGCAGCCCCGGTCCGTCAAATCAGCCCCAGCATTTT.